This T cell receptor (beta chain) was captured in a study of control samples from healthy donors and cancer patients. This CDR3 has 11 amino acids. The V gene's germline CDR1 is DFQATT and CDR2 SNEGSKA (reference sequence). V lost 5 bases and J 6 bases, leaving 8 bases between the germline ends. Libraries were prepared by immunoSEQ multiplex PCR; TCRdb keeps only in-frame clonotypes and omits some of them. This table has approximately 140,000 clones, 90% to 95% appearing once. The chain has TRBV20-1 and TRBJ2-1; D gene uncertain. Sequenced: blood. The sequence was collected from a man aged 35-49 years in good health. The CDR3 here is CSAGVSNEQFF. The CDR3, as DNA: TGCAGTGCTGGTGTTAGCAATGAGCAGTTCTTC.